This T cell receptor (beta chain) was identified in a study of shared T cell receptors in the human thymus. The assay was immunoSEQ multiplex PCR, and TCRdb's table has in-frame clones only and misses some. The sample has about 540,000 clones; about 80% are singletons. The CDR3 length is 14 residues. The germline CDR1 and CDR2 sequences are MDHEN and SYDVKM. V lost 3 bases, J lost 4 bases, and 4 bases stayed unmatched. These records were also assigned to another study, of human thymus T cells. That report notes: Immunologically healthy infants in Finland undergoing congenital heart defect surgery were the donors. Resections removed during corrective heart surgery provided the thymus tissue used. Thymic and blood repertoires showed apparently biased V and J gene usage. Thymic TCR repertoires of unrelated people reportedly overlapped highly.

This chain connects TRBV28 to TRBJ2-5; 8 bases line up with TRBD1. This TCR derives from a boy in the first two years of life with a congenital heart defect. Sequences were obtained from thymocytes. CDR3 protein: CASSFPTGGETQYF. The CDR3 coding sequence is TGTGCCAGCAGTTTCCCCACAGGGGGAGAGACCCAGTACTTC.